One and the same sample provided the 16 T cell receptor beta chains below, sequenced in a study of T-cell reconstitution after alpha-beta-depleted transplantation in children. During its preparation, the TCRbeta library received unique molecular identifiers. TCRdb passed the PCR reads through MiXCR, listing each CDR3 protein once. In the table there are some 640,000 distinct CDR3 sequences, roughly 17% of which are singletons. The source material was PBMCs from the stem cell graft donor, sampled from the stem cell graft. Receptors originate from a human donor who donated a stem cell graft to a child with acute myeloid leukemia.

This clonotype was counted ten times or more. J is TRBJ1-1 and V is TRBV12-3 or TRBV12-4; 9 positions match TRBD1. The V and J ends lost 4 bases and 4 bases, in that order; junction bases with no gene match: 10. The CDR3 runs to 16 residues. CDR3 in DNA: TGTGCCAGCAGTTCTCCGGCAAGACAGGGGGGCACTGAAGCTTTCTTT. Translating gives CASSSPARQGGTEAFF.

The rearrangement links TRBV6-1 to TRBJ1-1; the match to TRBD1 covers 8 bases. CDR3 length equals 17 residues. After removal of 6 bases from V and 7 bases from J, the junction contained 19 bases not matched to a gene. In germline, CDR1 is MNHNS, CDR2 SASEGT. The CDR3 loop is CASRADRELSDDDEAFF. The CDR3 DNA is TGTGCCAGCAGAGCGGACAGGGAACTCTCCGACGACGATGAAGCTTTCTTT.

This clonotype was counted between two and nine times. The chain joins TRBV10-3 to TRBJ2-3; D call uncertain. V was trimmed by 0 bases and J by 4 bases, leaving 14 bases between them. Germline V gene data show CDR1 as ENHRY and CDR2 as SYGVKD. This CDR3 region has 16 residues. The CDR3 DNA follows: TGTGCCATCAGTGAGTCGACTTACGAGGTTGCAGATACGCAGTATTTT. Translation gives CAISESTYEVADTQYF.

At least ten counts were recorded for this clonotype. The chain has TRBV29-1 and TRBJ2-1; D unresolved. CDR3 length equals 10 residues. V dropped 7 bases and J dropped 6 bases, with 7 bases sitting between them. Germline values: CDR1 SQVTM, CDR2 ANQGSEA. CDR3 protein: CSAATNEQFF. In DNA, the CDR3 is TGCAGCGCCGCCACCAATGAGCAGTTCTTC.

This clonotype was seen just once. The DNA for the CDR3 is TGTGCCAGCAATCCCGACCGGACAGGGAACACTGAAGCTTTCTTT. As protein: CASNPDRTGNTEAFF. V and J are TRBV11-2 and TRBJ1-1; TRBD1 aligns across 7 bases. Trimming cost V 7 bases and J 1 base; bases outside gene matches: 9. Germline lookup yields CDR1 SGHAT and CDR2 FQNNGV. The CDR3 spans 15 residues.

This clonotype was found many times. This chain uses TRBV20-1 with TRBJ2-1; 8 nucleotides line up with TRBD1. Germline values: CDR1 DFQATT, CDR2 SNEGSKA (reference sequence). This CDR3 is 15 amino acids long. J lost 7 bases, V lost 3 bases, and 11 bases had no gene match. CDR3 coding DNA: TGCAGTGCTAGTTTAGGCCAGGGGGCGGAAAATGAGCAGTTCTTC. Amino acids: CSASLGQGAENEQFF.

V and J are TRBV20-1 and TRBJ2-2; 11 bases match TRBD2. V trimming: 6 bases; J trimming: 3 bases; junction bases outside the gene matches: 3. Germline V gene lookup returns CDR1 DFQATT and CDR2 SNEGSKA (reference sequence). The CDR3 contains 14 residues. The DNA for the CDR3 is TGCAGTGCCCTGGGACTAGCGGACACCGGGGAGCTGTTTTTT. Its protein is CSALGLADTGELFF.

This clonotype came up a few times. The rearrangement uses TRBV12-3 or TRBV12-4 and TRBJ1-3, with a weak D call TRBD1 (6 bases). V was trimmed by 4 bases and J by 5 bases, leaving 12 bases between them. The CDR3 totals 14 residues. The CDR3 DNA reads as TGTGCCAGCAGTTCCACAGGGCTTCGAAACACCATATATTTT. This sequence encodes CASSSTGLRNTIYF.

This clonotype was observed at least ten times. The chain uses TRBV29-1 and TRBJ2-1; possible D gene TRBD2, 5 bases. Trimming removed 7 bases from V and 6 bases from J, with 13 bases in between. This CDR3 region has 12 residues. Germline lookup yields CDR1 SQVTM and CDR2 ANQGSEA. This chain's CDR3 is CSDQRGSNEQFF. The CDR3 bases are TGCAGCGACCAACGGGGATCCAATGAGCAGTTCTTC.

This clonotype was observed at least ten times. The rearrangement links TRBV20-1 to TRBJ2-1; 10 bases agree with TRBD2. CDR1 and CDR2 from the germline V gene are DFQATT and SNEGSKA (reference sequence). The ends lost 3 bases at V and 7 bases at J; junction bases unmatched: 6. The CDR3 is 14 residues long. As DNA, the CDR3 is TGCAGTGCTAGGATCCTAGCGGGGGTAAATGAGCAGTTCTTC. Its protein is CSARILAGVNEQFF.

This chain uses TRBV28 with TRBJ2-6, with 9 bases that match TRBD1. In germline, CDR1 is MDHEN, CDR2 SYDVKM. This CDR3 is built from 16 residues. Unmatched junction bases numbered 2, after V lost 3 bases and J lost 2 bases. The CDR3 sequence is CASSFNRGPGANVLTF. CDR3 bases: TGTGCCAGCAGTTTTAACAGGGGGCCTGGGGCCAACGTCCTGACTTTC.

This clonotype was picked up a small number of times. The V gene is TRBV20-1, the J gene TRBJ1-2, with 9 bases matching TRBD1. CDR3 length: 16 residues. CDR1 and CDR2 (germline): DFQATT, SNEGSKA (reference sequence). V shed 3 bases and J 6 bases; nucleotides not matched to a gene: 14. The CDR3 region is CSASPGTGLDLHGYTF. In DNA form, the CDR3 reads TGCAGTGCTAGCCCCGGGACAGGGTTGGACCTGCATGGCTACACCTTC.

V usage is TRBV20-1 and J usage is TRBJ1-5; D gene uncertain. Germline V lookup: CDR1 DFQATT, CDR2 SNEGSKA (reference sequence). The CDR3 covers 11 residues. The CDR3: CRARGWQPQHF. In DNA, the CDR3 is TGCAGGGCCCGGGGTTGGCAGCCCCAGCATTTT.

The chain has TRBV21-1 and TRBJ2-2; TRBD1 is the table's D call and was not checked against the DNA. TRBV21-1 is a pseudogene. The CDR3 covers 17 residues. CDR3 sequence reads: CASSKLGQGRGTGELFF. Here the CDR3 DNA reads TGTGCCAGCAGCAAACTGGGACAGGGTAGGGGCACCGGGGAGCTGTTTTTT.

The V gene is TRBV9, the J gene TRBJ1-2, with D unclear. This CDR3 contains 14 residues. CDR1 and CDR2 (germline): SGDLS, YYNGEE. The ends were cut back, 0 bases at V and 4 bases at J, with 10 bases in the middle. DNA for the CDR3: TGTGCCAGCAGCGTAGCTACAGATCTCTATGGCTACACCTTC. Its protein product is CASSVATDLYGYTF.

The chain uses TRBV20-1 and TRBJ2-7; 7 nucleotides match TRBD1. There are 14 residues in the CDR3. CDR1 and CDR2 from the germline V gene are DFQATT and SNEGSKA (reference sequence). Unmatched junction bases numbered 7, after V lost 3 bases and J lost 2 bases. The CDR3 sequence: CSASPDRSAYEQYF. The CDR3 coding sequence is TGCAGTGCTAGCCCGGACAGGTCCGCCTACGAGCAGTACTTC.